This T cell receptor (beta chain) was identified in a study of CD8 T cells in ankylosing spondylitis. Study results and caveats: Disease-linked clones reportedly showed significant enrichment in matched ankylosing spondylitis synovial fluid. Clones linked to disease, bearing a CD8+ phenotype, were relatively rare in peripheral blood. Characteristic, it appeared, of ankylosing spondylitis blood was a TCR beta motif of roughly eight highly homologous variants. Previous work reported some of these motif variants in the synovial fluid and blood of reactive arthritis.

This clonotype has a handful of counts. The antigen is undetermined. Quantitative 5'-RACE with molecular barcodes was used to make the TCR beta libraries. From the 5' RACE reads, TCRdb called clonotypes with MiXCR, one entry per CDR3 protein. The sample consists of 700,000 to 1,000,000 distinct CDR3 sequences, over 9.5% of them appearing once. The sequenced sample consisted of blood, either unsorted or a sorted T cell fraction (not recorded which). This TCR came from a male donor with ankylosing spondylitis.

The CDR3 sequence: CASSLRPDGDGYTF. As DNA, the CDR3 is TGTGCCAGCAGCCTTCGACCGGACGGAGATGGCTACACCTTC. The chain couples TRBV7-2 to TRBJ1-2, with D uncertain. V was trimmed by 5 bases and J by 6 bases, leaving 16 bases between them. The CDR3 spans 14 residues. Germline CDR1 SGHTA, CDR2 FQGNSA.